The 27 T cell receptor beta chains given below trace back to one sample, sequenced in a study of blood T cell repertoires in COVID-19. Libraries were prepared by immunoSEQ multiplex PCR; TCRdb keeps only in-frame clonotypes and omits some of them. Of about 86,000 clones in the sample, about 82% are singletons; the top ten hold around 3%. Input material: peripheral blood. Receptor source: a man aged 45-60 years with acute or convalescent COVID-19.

The CDR3 DNA is TGCGCCAGCAGCCCCGGGACTAGCGGCCAAGAGACCCAGTACTTC. Protein product: CASSPGTSGQETQYF. This chain uses TRBV5-1 with TRBJ2-5; 11 bases fit TRBD2. CDR1 and CDR2 from the germline V gene are SGHRS and YFSETQ. This CDR3 contains 15 residues. The J segment lost 1 base and the V segment lost 4 bases, leaving 3 bases of the junction unmatched.

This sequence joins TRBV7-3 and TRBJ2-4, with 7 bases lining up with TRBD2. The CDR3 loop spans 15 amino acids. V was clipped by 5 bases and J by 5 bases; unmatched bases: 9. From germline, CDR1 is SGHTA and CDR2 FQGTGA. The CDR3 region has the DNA TGTGCCAGCAGCCCGACAGCGGGATTGCAAAACATTCAGTACTTC. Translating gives CASSPTAGLQNIQYF. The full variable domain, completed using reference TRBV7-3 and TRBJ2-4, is GAGVSQTPSNKVTEKGKYVELRCDPISGHTALYWYRQSLGQGPEFLIYFQGTGAADDSGLPNDRFFAVRPEGSVSTLKIQRTERGDSAVYLCASSPTAGLQNIQYFGAGTRLSVL.

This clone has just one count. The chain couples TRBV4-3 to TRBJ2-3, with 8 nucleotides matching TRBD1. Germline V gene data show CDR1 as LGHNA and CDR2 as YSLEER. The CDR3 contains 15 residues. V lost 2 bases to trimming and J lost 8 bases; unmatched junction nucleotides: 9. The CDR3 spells CASSQQGAAASTQYF. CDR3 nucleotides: TGCGCCAGCAGCCAACAGGGGGCTGCGGCGAGTACGCAGTATTTT.

The CDR3 region is CASSPPTGDNSPLHF. The CDR3 bases are TGTGCCAGCAGTCCTCCGACAGGGGATAATTCACCCCTCCACTTT. The chain uses TRBV28 and TRBJ1-6; 8 bases are a match to TRBD1. The germline V gene has CDR1 MDHEN and CDR2 SYDVKM. The J segment lost 5 bases and the V segment lost 5 bases, leaving 5 bases of the junction unmatched. The CDR3 has 15 residues.

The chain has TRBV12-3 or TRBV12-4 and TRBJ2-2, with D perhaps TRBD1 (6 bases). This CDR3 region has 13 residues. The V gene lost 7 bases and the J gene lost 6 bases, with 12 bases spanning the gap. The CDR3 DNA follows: TGTGCCAGCACCCGACAGGTTCCCGGGGAGCTGTTTTTT. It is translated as CASTRQVPGELFF.

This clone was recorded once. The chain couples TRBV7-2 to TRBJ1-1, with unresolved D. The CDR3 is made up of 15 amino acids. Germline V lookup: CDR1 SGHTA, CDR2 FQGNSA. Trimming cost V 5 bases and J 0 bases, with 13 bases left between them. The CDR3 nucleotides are TGTGCCAGCAGCCAGAGCGGCGGCGTGAACACTGAAGCTTTCTTT. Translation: CASSQSGGVNTEAFF.

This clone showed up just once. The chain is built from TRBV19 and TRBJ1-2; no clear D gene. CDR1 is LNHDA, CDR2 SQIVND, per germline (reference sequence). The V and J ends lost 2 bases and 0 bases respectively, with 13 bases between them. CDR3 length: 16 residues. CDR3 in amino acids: CASSIMTTVPNYGYTF. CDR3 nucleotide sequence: TGTGCCAGTAGTATAATGACAACCGTTCCTAACTATGGCTACACCTTC.

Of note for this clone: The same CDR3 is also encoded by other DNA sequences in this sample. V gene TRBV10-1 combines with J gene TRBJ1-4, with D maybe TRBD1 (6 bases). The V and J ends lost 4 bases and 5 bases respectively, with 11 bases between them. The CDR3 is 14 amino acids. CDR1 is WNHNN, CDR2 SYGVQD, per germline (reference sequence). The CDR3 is CASSGGQLNEKLFF. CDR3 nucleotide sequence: TGCGCCAGCAGTGGTGGACAGTTGAATGAAAAACTGTTTTTT.

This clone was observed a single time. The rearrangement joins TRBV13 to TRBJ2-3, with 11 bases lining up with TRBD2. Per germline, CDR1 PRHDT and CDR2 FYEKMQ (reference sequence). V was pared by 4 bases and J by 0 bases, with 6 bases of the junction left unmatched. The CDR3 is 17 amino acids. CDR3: CASSSIGTSGSTDTQYF. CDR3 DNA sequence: TGTGCCAGCAGCTCAATAGGGACTAGCGGAAGCACAGATACGCAGTATTTT. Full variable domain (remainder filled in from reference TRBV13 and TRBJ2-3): AAGVIQSPRHLIKEKRETATLKCYPIPRHDTVYWYQQGPGQDPQFLISFYEKMQSDKGSIPDRFSAQQFSDYHSELNMSSLELGDSALYFCASSSIGTSGSTDTQYFGPGTRLTVL.

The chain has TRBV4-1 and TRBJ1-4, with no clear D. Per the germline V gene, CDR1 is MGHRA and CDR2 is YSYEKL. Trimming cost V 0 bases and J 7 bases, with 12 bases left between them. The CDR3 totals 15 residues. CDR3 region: CASSQDRGLLEKLFF. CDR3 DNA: TGCGCCAGCAGCCAAGATCGTGGACTGCTTGAAAAACTGTTTTTT.

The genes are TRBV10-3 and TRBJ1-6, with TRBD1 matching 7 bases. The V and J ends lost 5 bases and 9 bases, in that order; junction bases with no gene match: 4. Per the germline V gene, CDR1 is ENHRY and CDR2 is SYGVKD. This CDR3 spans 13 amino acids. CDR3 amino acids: CAISPTGSSPLHF. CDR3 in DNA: TGTGCCATCAGTCCGACAGGGTCTTCACCCCTCCACTTT.

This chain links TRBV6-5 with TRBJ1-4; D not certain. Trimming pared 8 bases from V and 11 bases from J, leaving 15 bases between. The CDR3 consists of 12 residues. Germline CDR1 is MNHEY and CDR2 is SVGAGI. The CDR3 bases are TGTGCCAGCGTAGCCCCCGATCGGAAACTGTTTTTT. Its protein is CASVAPDRKLFF.

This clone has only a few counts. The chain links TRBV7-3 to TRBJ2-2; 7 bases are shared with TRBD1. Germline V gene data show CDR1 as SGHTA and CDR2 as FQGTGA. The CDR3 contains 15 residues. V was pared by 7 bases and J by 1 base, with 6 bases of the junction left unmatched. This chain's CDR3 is CASTPGQMNTGELFF. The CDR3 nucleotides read TGTGCCAGCACCCCGGGACAGATGAACACCGGGGAGCTGTTTTTT.

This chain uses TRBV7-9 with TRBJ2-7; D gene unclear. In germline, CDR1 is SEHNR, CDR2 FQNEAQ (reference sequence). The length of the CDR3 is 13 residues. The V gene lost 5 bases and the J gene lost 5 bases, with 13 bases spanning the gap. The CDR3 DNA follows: TGTGCCAGCAGCCTGCTCGGTGTGGACGAGCAGTACTTC. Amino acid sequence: CASSLLGVDEQYF.

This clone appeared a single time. CDR3 nucleotide sequence: TGTGCCACCAGCCCATCCCTACTAGGACTAGCGGGATCCGAGGATGAGATAGATACGCAGTATTTT. Translation gives CATSPSLLGLAGSEDEIDTQYF. This rearrangement joins TRBV24-1 to TRBJ2-3, with 12 bases aligning to TRBD2. The CDR3 is made up of 22 amino acids. The germline V gene has CDR1 KGHDR and CDR2 SFDVKD. The V segment lost 7 bases and the J segment 5 bases; nucleotides outside the gene matches: 27.

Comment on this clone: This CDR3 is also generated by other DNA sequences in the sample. The CDR3 region is CASSPLAGGSTDTQYF. CDR3 in DNA: TGTGCCAGCAGCCCCCTAGCGGGAGGAAGCACAGATACGCAGTATTTT. The chain links TRBV14 to TRBJ2-3; TRBD2 matches 11 bases. The CDR3 contains 16 residues. Germline V lookup: CDR1 SGHDN, CDR2 FVKESK. The J segment lost 0 bases and the V segment lost 4 bases, leaving 3 bases of the junction unmatched.

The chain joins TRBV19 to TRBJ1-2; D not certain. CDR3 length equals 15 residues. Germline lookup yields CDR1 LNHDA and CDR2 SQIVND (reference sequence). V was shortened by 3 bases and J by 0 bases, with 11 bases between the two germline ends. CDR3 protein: CASSIIPPANYGYTF. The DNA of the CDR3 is TGTGCCAGTAGTATCATCCCGCCAGCTAACTATGGCTACACCTTC.

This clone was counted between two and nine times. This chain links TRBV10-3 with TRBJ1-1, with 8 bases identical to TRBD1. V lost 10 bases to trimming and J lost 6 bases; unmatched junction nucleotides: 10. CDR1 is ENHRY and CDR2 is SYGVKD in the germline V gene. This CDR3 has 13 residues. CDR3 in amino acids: CATFGTGGAEAFF. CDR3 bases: TGTGCCACGTTCGGGACAGGAGGTGCTGAAGCTTTCTTT.

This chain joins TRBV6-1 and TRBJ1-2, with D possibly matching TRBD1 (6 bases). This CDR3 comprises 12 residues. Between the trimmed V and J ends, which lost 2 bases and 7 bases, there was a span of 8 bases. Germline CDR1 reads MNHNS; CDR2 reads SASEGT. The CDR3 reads CASSEWGLGYTF. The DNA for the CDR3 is TGTGCCAGCAGTGAATGGGGGCTTGGCTACACCTTC.

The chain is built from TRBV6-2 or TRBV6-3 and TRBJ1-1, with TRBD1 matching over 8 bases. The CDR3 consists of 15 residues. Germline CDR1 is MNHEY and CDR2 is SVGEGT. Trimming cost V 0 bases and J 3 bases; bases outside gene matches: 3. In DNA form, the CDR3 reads TGTGCCAGCAGTTACTCGATCAGGGGGCACACTGAAGCTTTCTTT. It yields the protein CASSYSIRGHTEAFF.

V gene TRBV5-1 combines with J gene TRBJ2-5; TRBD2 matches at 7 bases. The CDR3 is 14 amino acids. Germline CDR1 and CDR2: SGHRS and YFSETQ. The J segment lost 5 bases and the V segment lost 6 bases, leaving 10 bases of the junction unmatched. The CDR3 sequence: CASTPTSSGETQYF. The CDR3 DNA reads TGCGCCAGCACCCCGACTAGCTCAGGGGAGACCCAGTACTTC.

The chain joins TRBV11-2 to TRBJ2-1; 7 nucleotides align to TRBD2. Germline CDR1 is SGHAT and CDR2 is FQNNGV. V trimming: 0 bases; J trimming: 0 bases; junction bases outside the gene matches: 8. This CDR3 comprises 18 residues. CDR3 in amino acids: CASSLEAGGFSSYNEQFF. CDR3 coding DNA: TGTGCCAGCAGCTTAGAAGCCGGGGGGTTCTCCTCCTACAATGAGCAGTTCTTC.

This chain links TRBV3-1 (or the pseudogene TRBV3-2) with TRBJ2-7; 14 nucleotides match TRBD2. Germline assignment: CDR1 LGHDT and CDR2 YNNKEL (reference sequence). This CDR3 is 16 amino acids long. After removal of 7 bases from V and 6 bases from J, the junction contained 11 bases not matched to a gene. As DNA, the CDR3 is TGTGCCAGCATCTCTACAAGACTAGCGGGAGGGCTCGAGCAGTACTTC. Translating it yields CASISTRLAGGLEQYF.

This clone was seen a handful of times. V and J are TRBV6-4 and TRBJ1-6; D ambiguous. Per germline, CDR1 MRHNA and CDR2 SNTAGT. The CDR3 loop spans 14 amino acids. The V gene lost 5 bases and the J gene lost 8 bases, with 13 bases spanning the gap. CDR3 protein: CASSRTPSDSPLHF. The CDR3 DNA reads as TGTGCCAGCAGTCGGACTCCATCGGATTCACCCCTCCACTTT.

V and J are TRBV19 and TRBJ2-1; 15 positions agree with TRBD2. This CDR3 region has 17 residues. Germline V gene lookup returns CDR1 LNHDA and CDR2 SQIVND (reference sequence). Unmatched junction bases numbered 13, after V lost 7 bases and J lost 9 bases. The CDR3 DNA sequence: TGTGCCAGTAAGCGGACTAGCGGGGGGGCCTTCGAGGTTGAGCAGTTCTTC. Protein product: CASKRTSGGAFEVEQFF.

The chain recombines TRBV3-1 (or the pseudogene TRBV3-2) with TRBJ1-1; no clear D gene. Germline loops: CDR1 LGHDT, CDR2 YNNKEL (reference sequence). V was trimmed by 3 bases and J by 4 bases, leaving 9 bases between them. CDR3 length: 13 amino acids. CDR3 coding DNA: TGTGCCAGCAGCCAGGCCCAGTCCACTGAAGCTTTCTTT. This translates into CASSQAQSTEAFF.

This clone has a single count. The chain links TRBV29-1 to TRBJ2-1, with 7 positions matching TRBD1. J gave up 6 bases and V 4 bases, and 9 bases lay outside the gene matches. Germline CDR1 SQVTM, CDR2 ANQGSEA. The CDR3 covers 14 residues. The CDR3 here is CSVGSQGVSNEQFF. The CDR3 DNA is TGCAGCGTTGGGTCCCAGGGGGTTTCCAATGAGCAGTTCTTC.